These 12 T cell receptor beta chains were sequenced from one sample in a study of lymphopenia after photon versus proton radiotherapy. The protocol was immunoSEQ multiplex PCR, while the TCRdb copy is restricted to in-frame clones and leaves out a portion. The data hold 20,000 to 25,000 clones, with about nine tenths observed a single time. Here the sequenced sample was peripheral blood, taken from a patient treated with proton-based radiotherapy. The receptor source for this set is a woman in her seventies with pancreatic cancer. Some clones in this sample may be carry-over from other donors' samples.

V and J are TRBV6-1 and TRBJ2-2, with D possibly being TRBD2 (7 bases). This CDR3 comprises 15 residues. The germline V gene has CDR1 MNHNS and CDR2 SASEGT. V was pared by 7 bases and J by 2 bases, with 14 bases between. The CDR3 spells CASTGGRANTGELFF. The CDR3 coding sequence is TGTGCCAGCACCGGGGGGCGGGCTAACACCGGGGAGCTGTTTTTT.

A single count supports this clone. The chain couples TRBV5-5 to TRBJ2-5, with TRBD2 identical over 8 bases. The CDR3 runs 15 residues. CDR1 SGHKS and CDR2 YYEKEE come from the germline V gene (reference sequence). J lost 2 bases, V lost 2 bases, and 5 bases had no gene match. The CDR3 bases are TGTGCCAGCAGCTTAGCGGGACTAGAGCAAGAGACCCAGTACTTC. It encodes CASSLAGLEQETQYF. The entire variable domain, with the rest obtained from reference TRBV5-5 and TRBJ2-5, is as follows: DAGVTQSPTHLIKTRGQQVTLRCSPISGHKSVSWYQQVLGQGPQFIFQYYEKEERGRGNFPDRFSARQFPNYSSELNVNALLLGDSALYLCASSLAGLEQETQYFGPGTRLLVL.

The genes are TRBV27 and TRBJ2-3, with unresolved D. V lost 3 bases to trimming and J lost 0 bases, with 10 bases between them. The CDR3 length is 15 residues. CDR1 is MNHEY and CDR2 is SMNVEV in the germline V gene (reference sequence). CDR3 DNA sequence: TGTGCCAGCAGTTTGCAGGACCCTAGCACAGATACGCAGTATTTT. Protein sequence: CASSLQDPSTDTQYF.

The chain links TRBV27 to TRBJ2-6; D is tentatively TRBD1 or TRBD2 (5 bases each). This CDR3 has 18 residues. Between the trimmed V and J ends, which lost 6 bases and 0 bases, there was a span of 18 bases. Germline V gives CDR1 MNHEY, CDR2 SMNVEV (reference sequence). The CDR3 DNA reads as TGTGCCAGCAGCCTTACGGGACGCGGAAACTCTGGGGCCAACGTCCTGACTTTC. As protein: CASSLTGRGNSGANVLTF.

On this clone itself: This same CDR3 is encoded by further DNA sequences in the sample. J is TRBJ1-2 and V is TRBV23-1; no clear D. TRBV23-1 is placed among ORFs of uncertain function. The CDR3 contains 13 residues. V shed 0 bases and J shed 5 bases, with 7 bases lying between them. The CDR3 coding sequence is TGCGCCAGCAGTCAATCGTCACCTTATGGCTACACCTTC. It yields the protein CASSQSSPYGYTF.

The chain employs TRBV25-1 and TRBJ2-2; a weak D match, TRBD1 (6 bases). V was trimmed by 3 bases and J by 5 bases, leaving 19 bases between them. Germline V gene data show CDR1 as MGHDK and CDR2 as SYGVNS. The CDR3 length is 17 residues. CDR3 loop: CASSDPSGTMGTGELFF. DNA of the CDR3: TGTGCCAGCAGTGACCCATCCGGGACAATGGGGACCGGGGAGCTGTTTTTT.

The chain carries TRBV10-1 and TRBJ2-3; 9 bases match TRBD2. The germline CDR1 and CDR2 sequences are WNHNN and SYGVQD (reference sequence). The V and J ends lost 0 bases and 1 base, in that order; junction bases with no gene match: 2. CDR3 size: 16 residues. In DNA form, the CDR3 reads TGCGCCAGCAGTGAGTCGTTAGCGGGAGGCACAGATACGCAGTATTTT. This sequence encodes CASSESLAGGTDTQYF.

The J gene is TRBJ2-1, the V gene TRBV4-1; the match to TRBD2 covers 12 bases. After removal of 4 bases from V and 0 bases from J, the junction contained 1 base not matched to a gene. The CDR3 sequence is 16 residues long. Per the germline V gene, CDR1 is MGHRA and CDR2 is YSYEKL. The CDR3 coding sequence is TGCGCCAGCAGCCCGGGACTAGCGGGCTCCTACAATGAGCAGTTCTTC. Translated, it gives CASSPGLAGSYNEQFF.

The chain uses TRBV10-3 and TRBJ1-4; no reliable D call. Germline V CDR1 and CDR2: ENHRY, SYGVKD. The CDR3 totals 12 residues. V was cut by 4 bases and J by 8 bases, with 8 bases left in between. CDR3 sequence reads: CAISGSGEKLFF. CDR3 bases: TGTGCCATCAGTGGCTCTGGAGAAAAACTGTTTTTT.

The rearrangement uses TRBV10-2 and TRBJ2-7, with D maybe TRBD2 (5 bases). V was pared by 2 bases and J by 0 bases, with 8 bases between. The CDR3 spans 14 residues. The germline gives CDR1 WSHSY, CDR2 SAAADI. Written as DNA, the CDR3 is TGCGCCAGCAGTGAGGACTACACCTCCTACGAGCAGTACTTC. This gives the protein CASSEDYTSYEQYF.

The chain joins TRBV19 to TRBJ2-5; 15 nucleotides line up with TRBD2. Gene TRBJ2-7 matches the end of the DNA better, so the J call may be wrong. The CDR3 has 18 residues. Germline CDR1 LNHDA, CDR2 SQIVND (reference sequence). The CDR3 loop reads CASSIDLMGLAGGYEQYF. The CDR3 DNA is TGTGCCAGTAGTATAGATCTAATGGGACTAGCGGGAGGCTACGAGCAGTACTTC.

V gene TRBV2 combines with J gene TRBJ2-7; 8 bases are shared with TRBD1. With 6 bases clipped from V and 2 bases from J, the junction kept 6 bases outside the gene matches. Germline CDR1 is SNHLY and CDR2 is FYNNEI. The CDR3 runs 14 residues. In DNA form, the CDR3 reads TGTGCCAGCAGCCGAAGACAGGGGCCCTACGAGCAGTACTTC. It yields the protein CASSRRQGPYEQYF.